A single TCR beta chain is shown here with its context. Participant age was roughly 18 to 95 years, and participants resided in about two dozen US areas. Individuals in the exposed group had encountered a COVID-19 case within 2 weeks preceding study entry. Germline lookup yields CDR1 KGHSH and CDR2 LQKENI. V lost 4 bases and J lost 0, with 19 bases in between. This CDR3 has 17 residues. Authors' analysis steps: Reference gene primer amplification gave estimated nucleated cell counts. Some clones are missing from TCRdb's copy, which holds only in-frame ones; the method was immunoSEQ multiplex PCR. Clonal size and the V and J genes are those of that table, whereas D and trimming came from the DNA. There are about 430,000 clones in the sample; roughly 88% occur only once, and about 1.5% lies in the top ten. The sample originates from a study of blood T cell repertoires in COVID-19. Study-wide context: In each case, the material was cDNA or gDNA derived from T cells, B-cell-depleted T cells, or PBMCs.

The chain uses TRBV18 and TRBJ2-7; TRBD2 might be the D (6 bases). The source material was PBMCs or T cells enriched from blood (not recorded which). The sequence was obtained from a woman between 18 and 29 years old who had been exposed to COVID-19. The CDR3 DNA reads as TGTGCCAGCTCACGGGACTTTGGGGCGCCCAGCTCCTACGAGCAGTACTTC. This translates into CASSRDFGAPSSYEQYF.